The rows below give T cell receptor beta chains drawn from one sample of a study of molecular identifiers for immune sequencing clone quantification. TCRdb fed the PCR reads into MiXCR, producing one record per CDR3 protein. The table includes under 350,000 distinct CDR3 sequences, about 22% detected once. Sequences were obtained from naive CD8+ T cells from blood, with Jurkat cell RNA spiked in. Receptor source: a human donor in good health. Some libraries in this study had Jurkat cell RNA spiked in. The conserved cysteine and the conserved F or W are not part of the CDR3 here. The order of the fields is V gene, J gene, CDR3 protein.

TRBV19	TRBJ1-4	ASSIRRILSNEKLF
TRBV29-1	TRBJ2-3	SVEGLAVGTDTQY
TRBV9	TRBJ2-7	ASSPHRDRAYEQY
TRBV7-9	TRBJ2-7	ASSLWESYEQY
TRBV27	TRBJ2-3	ASSFYGQGVDTQY
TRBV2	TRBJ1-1	ASSEVTDLNTEAF
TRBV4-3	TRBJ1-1	ASSQDRQGLTEAF
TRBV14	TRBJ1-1	ASSQLESERTEAF
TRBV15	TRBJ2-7	ATSSDRGYEQY
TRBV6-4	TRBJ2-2	ASRDRVTGELS
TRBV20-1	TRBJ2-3	SAEQTPGRTMDTQY
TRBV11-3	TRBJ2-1	ASSFSPPNEQF
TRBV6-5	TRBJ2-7	ASSYHTSGGTEQY
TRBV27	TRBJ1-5	ASSLEVPSLGNQPQH
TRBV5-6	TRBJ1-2	ASSFQQDYGYT
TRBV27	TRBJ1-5	ASSSGEGAQH
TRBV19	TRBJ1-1	AGSIDRMGTEAF
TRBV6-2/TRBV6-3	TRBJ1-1	ASSLTGPGAF
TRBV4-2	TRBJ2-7	ASSQDLVGASGEQY
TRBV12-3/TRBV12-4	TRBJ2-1	ASRTGQKQF
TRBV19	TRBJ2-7	ASSIYWTSLAYEQY
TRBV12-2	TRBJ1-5	ASRLAVVGHRVEQPQH
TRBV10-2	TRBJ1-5	ASSGFRGWEPQH
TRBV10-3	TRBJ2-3	TITPGTDTQY
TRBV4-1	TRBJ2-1	ASTQAGGYNEQF
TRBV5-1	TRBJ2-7	ASSTYSGYVGYEQY
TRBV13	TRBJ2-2	ASSLGPGFTGELF
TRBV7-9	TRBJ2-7	ASSSPTPREGTSYEQY
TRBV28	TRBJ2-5	ATAFGTRLY
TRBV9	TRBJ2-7	ASSVGSGSDYEQY
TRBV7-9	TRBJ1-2	ASSPGTGVAYGYT
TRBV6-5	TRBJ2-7	ASSYSPVHYEQY
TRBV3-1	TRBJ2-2	ASSQTAFGEGVTGELF
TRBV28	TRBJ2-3	ASSFGLAGGRGTQY
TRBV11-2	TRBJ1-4	ASSRWKGEKLF
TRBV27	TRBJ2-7	ASSPRPGTGDKGYEQY
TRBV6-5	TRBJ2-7	ASSYGAGMGQY
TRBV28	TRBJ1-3	ASTPPALGNTIY
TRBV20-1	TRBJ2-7	SARLAGGGYEQY
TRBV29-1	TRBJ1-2	SVEGGAPYGYT
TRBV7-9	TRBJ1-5	ASSLDGQGKIQPQH
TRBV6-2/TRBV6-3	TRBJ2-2	ASSYLLAGVTGELF
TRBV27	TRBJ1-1	ASSSGGFVNTEAF
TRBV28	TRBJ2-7	ASSLSGGGVGYEQY
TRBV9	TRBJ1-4	ASSAHFGTGSNEKLF
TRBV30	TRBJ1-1	ASLGGALDTEAS
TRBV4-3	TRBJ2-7	ASSQNDRGVYEQY
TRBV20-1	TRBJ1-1	SARVAGDGTEAF
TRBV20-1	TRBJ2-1	SAQRRAEQF
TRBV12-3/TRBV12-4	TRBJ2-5	ASSLQGQETQY
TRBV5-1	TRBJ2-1	ASSLLGEQF
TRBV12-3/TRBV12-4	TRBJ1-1	ASSLSGTGATEAF
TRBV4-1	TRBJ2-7	ASSQELRVPYEQY